Following are 17 T cell receptor beta chains from one sample sequenced in a study of T cell repertoires in cytomegalovirus infection. TCRdb processed the reads anew with MiXCR; each CDR3 protein has one entry. This sample has around 750,000 distinct CDR3 sequences; around a third occur once, and the top ten carry approximately 13%. Antigen specificity for these receptors is unknown. Specimen: cultured CD8+ T cells from PBMCs, collected from culture after CMV antigen stimulation. The receptors were sampled from a human donor in good health (CMV status not recorded). Some clones in this sample may be carry-over from other donors' samples.

This clonotype was detected a few times. The genes are TRBV27 and TRBJ2-3; TRBD1 matches 7 bases. After removal of 3 bases from V and 2 bases from J, the junction contained 5 bases not matched to a gene. This CDR3 has 15 residues. Germline V gene sequence: CDR1 MNHEY, CDR2 SMNVEV (reference sequence). The CDR3 is CASSFGQAITDTQYF. The CDR3 bases are TGTGCCAGCAGTTTCGGACAGGCGATCACAGATACGCAGTATTTT.

V is TRBV12-3 or TRBV12-4 and J is TRBJ2-7; the D gene could be TRBD1 or TRBD2 (5 bases each). This CDR3 has 14 amino acids. Trimming took off 7 bases at V and 3 bases at J, with 16 bases between the two ends. The CDR3 region has the DNA TGTGCCAGCAACCCTCGTGGGGGAGTCTACGAGCAGTACTTC. Protein product: CASNPRGGVYEQYF.

This clonotype was seen only a few times. The chain uses TRBV7-8 and TRBJ2-7, with D tentatively TRBD2 (5 bases). CDR3 length equals 13 residues. Germline assignment: CDR1 SGHVS and CDR2 FQNEAQ. Trimming left V 5 bases short and J 3 bases short, with 11 bases between. The chain's CDR3 is CASSAGLGYEQYF. The CDR3 nucleotides are TGTGCCAGCAGCGCGGGCCTCGGCTACGAGCAGTACTTC.

This rearrangement joins TRBV4-1 to TRBJ2-1, with a possible D match to TRBD1 (5 bases). The CDR3 spans 16 residues. Germline CDR1 reads MGHRA; CDR2 reads YSYEKL. Trimming shortened V by 6 bases and J by 4 bases, and 19 bases separated the two germline ends. CDR3 sequence: CASRRHEDSEYNEQFF. The CDR3 region has the DNA TGCGCCAGCAGACGACATGAAGACAGCGAATACAATGAGCAGTTCTTC.

The chain combines TRBV13 with TRBJ2-5; TRBD2 agrees at 14 bases. V was pared by 4 bases and J by 2 bases, with 9 bases of the junction left unmatched. This CDR3 region has 18 residues. CDR1 is PRHDT, CDR2 FYEKMQ, per germline (reference sequence). This chain's CDR3 is CASSSDRTSGGTQETQYF. The CDR3 DNA reads TGTGCCAGCAGCTCCGACCGGACTAGCGGGGGGACACAAGAGACCCAGTACTTC.

This clonotype showed up many times. The V call is TRBV7-9, the J call TRBJ2-7; the match to TRBD2 covers 8 bases. CDR3 length: 15 amino acids. The germline gives CDR1 SEHNR, CDR2 FQNEAQ (reference sequence). J lost 4 bases, V lost 0 bases, and 5 bases had no gene match. This chain's CDR3 is CASSLAAGATYEQYF. CDR3 coding DNA: TGTGCCAGCAGCTTAGCAGCGGGGGCCACTTACGAGCAGTACTTC.

This clonotype came up a few times. This chain connects TRBV6-1 to TRBJ1-2, with 7 bases aligning to TRBD1. Germline CDR1 reads MNHNS; CDR2 reads SASEGT. CDR3 length: 14 residues. Trimming cost V 7 bases and J 8 bases; bases outside gene matches: 13. Here the CDR3 reads CASKEDTGARGYTF. The CDR3, as DNA: TGTGCCAGCAAGGAGGATACAGGGGCAAGAGGCTACACCTTC.

This clonotype was counted ten times or more. The rearrangement links TRBV4-1 to TRBJ2-1; D gene uncertain. The CDR3 is 14 amino acids. Germline assignment: CDR1 MGHRA and CDR2 YSYEKL. The V and J ends lost 0 bases and 0 bases respectively, with 3 bases between them. CDR3 nucleotides: TGCGCCAGCAGCCAAGAAAGCTCCTACAATGAGCAGTTCTTC. It translates to CASSQESSYNEQFF.

V and J are TRBV2 and TRBJ1-1; 9 bases fit TRBD1. The V gene end was trimmed by 6 bases and the J gene end by 3 bases; junction bases not matched to a gene: 11. The CDR3 is 16 amino acids. Germline-derived CDR1 and CDR2 are SNHLY and FYNNEI. CDR3 nucleotide sequence: TGTGCCAGCAGCCCTGGGACAGGGAGGGTGGACACTGAAGCTTTCTTT. Residues: CASSPGTGRVDTEAFF.

This clonotype has a handful of counts. This chain connects TRBV19 to TRBJ1-1; D possibly corresponds to TRBD1 (5 bases). The V and J ends lost 7 bases and 3 bases respectively, with 12 bases between them. Germline V lookup: CDR1 LNHDA, CDR2 SQIVND (reference sequence). The CDR3 contains 13 residues. The CDR3 nucleotides are TGTGCCAGTAACAAAGGGGAGTACACTGAAGCTTTCTTT. Translation gives CASNKGEYTEAFF.

The chain links TRBV27 to TRBJ2-5, with 10 bases fitting TRBD2. Germline V gene data show CDR1 as MNHEY and CDR2 as SMNVEV (reference sequence). This CDR3 has 15 residues. Trimming removed 8 bases from V and 0 bases from J; junction bases left unmatched: 6. CDR3 coding DNA: TGTGCCAGCGGTCCAGCGGGGGGGCACCAAGAGACCCAGTACTTC. This sequence encodes CASGPAGGHQETQYF.

This sequence joins TRBV6-4 and TRBJ2-3; D may be TRBD1 or TRBD2 (6 bases each). CDR1 is MRHNA, CDR2 SNTAGT, per germline. The length of the CDR3 is 14 residues. The V gene lost 2 bases and the J gene lost 13 bases, with 19 bases spanning the gap. This CDR3 is CASSDAGHGIGEYF. The CDR3 DNA sequence: TGTGCCAGCAGTGACGCGGGACACGGAATTGGGGAGTATTTT.

The CDR3 spells CASSINRGNGYTF. In DNA, the CDR3 is TGTGCCAGCAGCATAAACAGGGGGAATGGCTACACCTTC. J is TRBJ1-2 and V is TRBV7-9; TRBD1 aligns across 8 bases. Germline trimming cut 5 bases from V and 6 bases from J; bases unmatched to any gene: 5. Germline loops: CDR1 SEHNR, CDR2 FQNEAQ (reference sequence). The CDR3 is made up of 13 amino acids.

The chain recombines TRBV19 with TRBJ2-2; D possibly corresponds to TRBD1 (6 bases). The germline V gene has CDR1 LNHDA and CDR2 SQIVND (reference sequence). The CDR3 covers 16 residues. V dropped 1 base and J dropped 4 bases, with 13 bases sitting between them. The CDR3 sequence: CASSIAWQGPTGELFF. CDR3 DNA sequence: TGTGCCAGTAGTATAGCATGGCAGGGGCCCACCGGGGAGCTGTTTTTT.

The chain recombines TRBV2 with TRBJ2-7, with 9 bases identical to TRBD1. V dropped 3 bases and J dropped 2; count of bases not matched to a gene: 5. This CDR3 spans 15 amino acids. Germline values: CDR1 SNHLY, CDR2 FYNNEI. The CDR3 nucleotides read TGTGCCAGCAGTGAGGGACAGGGACCCCCCTACGAGCAGTACTTC. Encoded protein: CASSEGQGPPYEQYF.

The gene calls are TRBV2 and TRBJ1-1; the D gene is possibly TRBD1 (6 bases). Germline CDR1 reads SNHLY; CDR2 reads FYNNEI. The CDR3 extends over 12 amino acids. The CDR3 nucleotides read TGTGCTTTGTCCAGGGGCCTAACTGAAGCTTTCTTT. The encoded protein is CALSRGLTEAFF.

This clonotype was observed at least ten times. This chain links TRBV7-6 with TRBJ2-2, with TRBD2 matching 7 bases. The CDR3 runs to 15 residues. V was clipped by 2 bases and J by 5 bases; unmatched bases: 5. CDR1 and CDR2 from the germline V gene are SGHVS and FNYEAQ. The CDR3 nucleotides are TGTGCCAGCAGCTTAACCGGGGGGATTACCGGGGAGCTGTTTTTT. Translation gives CASSLTGGITGELFF.